This T cell receptor beta chain was captured by sequencing in a study of blood T cell repertoires in COVID-19. Study-wide background: Whether acute or convalescent, the COVID-19 samples came from the United States, Italy and Spain. In each case, the material was cDNA or gDNA derived from T cells, B-cell-depleted T cells, or PBMCs.

Original data processing: Reference gene primer amplification yielded estimated nucleated cell counts. Here immunoSEQ multiplex PCR was the method, and the copy in TCRdb shows in-frame clones only, minus some. D and trimming were read from the DNA, whereas the V and J calls and clone size are those reported in that table. The table includes 110,000 or so clones, approximately 85% detected once. The CDR3 contains 16 residues. Germline V lookup: CDR1 SGHRS, CDR2 YFSETQ. Trimming stripped 3 bases from V and 1 base from J, with 14 bases between. The rearrangement joins TRBV5-1 to TRBJ2-1, with a tentative D call TRBD1 (6 bases). The source material was peripheral blood. The TCR originated in a human donor in a cohort sampled during active COVID-19. The CDR3 sequence is CASSSATGTSYNEQFF. The CDR3, as DNA: TGCGCCAGCAGCTCCGCCACAGGGACGTCCTACAATGAGCAGTTCTTC.